This entry is about one T cell receptor beta chain. Its antigen is not known. This sample was taken from a study of regulatory T cells in long-lasting Graves disease. HTBI primers from iRepertoire and Arm-PCR of CDR3 regions yielded the TCR beta libraries. TCRdb analysed the multiplex PCR reads with MiXCR anew, one entry per CDR3 protein. This table has a few hundred thousand distinct CDR3 sequences, less than 25% appearing once. Time point defined: persistent/refractory GD, antithyroid drugs over 5 years with positive TRAb. Preparation of the TCR library used RNA extracted from PBMCs. Graves' disease was diagnosed by American Thyroid Association guidelines. The authors drew patients from an endocrinology department in Xi'an, China. Study results and caveats: Results may be inaccurate due to the small sample size. It was in persistent disease that TRBV28, TRBJ1-2 and TRBJ2-5 were favored.

The CDR3 spans 13 residues. Per the germline V gene, CDR1 is LGHNA and CDR2 is YSLEER. V was pared by 3 bases and J by 1 base, with 6 bases between. The sample here was peripheral blood mononuclear cells (PBMCs), taken when the disease was refractory, from a patient treated with antithyroid drugs. The TCR comes from a female donor with Graves disease. The chain uses TRBV4-3 and TRBJ1-1; D call uncertain. CDR3 nucleotide sequence: TGCGCCAGCAGCCAGGAAGAGAACACTGAAGCTTTCTTT. Translation gives CASSQEENTEAFF.